This TCR beta chain comes out of a study of blood T cell repertoires in COVID-19 (dated by TCRdb to the early 2020s). Looking at the study overall: Collaborator samples came from the United States, Italy and Spain and covered acute and convalescent phases of COVID-19. The material from the prospective study consisted of cDNA or gDNA derived from T cells, B-cell-depleted T cells, or PBMCs. Subjects who had been exposed to COVID-19, were actively infected with it, or had recovered from it provided the deeply sampled blood TCRbeta repertoires that made up the dataset. A freely available public database, intended as a resource for researchers studying the immune response to SARS-CoV-2, is where the repertoires were released. Samples came from the ongoing ImmuneRACE study (first 160 participants) plus 1,254 subjects from 6 global collaborators. Sample metadata almost always included a de-identified subject ID, COVID-19 status, age in years and sex. HLA class I and class II types, where available, came from metadata supplied by the sample provider rather than from assay-based typing.

The immunoSEQ Assay, a bias-controlled multiplex PCR, was used to amplify TCRbeta CDR3 regions from genomic DNA. The study's processing was this. The number of nucleated cells in each sample was estimated from the amplification of reference gene primers within the assay. To quantify the absolute abundance of each unique TCRbeta CDR3 rearrangement, sequence reads were collapsed and filtered. For each sample, productive Simpson clonality was calculated by taking the square root of Simpson's diversity index across productive rearrangements. The clones in this table, taken by TCRdb from immuneACCESS, are in-frame only. Not every clone is retained; where verified, under half of the shortfall comes from an unresolved V gene, and the cause of the rest is unknown. That table supplies the V and J calls and clone size; D and trimming were determined from the DNA. This sample has 350,000 to 450,000 clones in its table, and roughly nine tenths of those were observed once. The top ten constitute 0.8% to 0.9% of the sample.

The germline V gene (reference sequence) provides CDR1 MNHEY and CDR2 SMNVEV. The CDR3 starts with the cysteine, ends with the phenylalanine, and has 14 residues. Solely the CDR3 DNA is kept, with 42 bases framed from the first base. V was cut back by 0 bases and J by 5 bases, leaving a gap of 10 bases between them. Study-level results and caveats: How much clinical and demographic metadata was included differed by source and by participant, and the metadata was provided uncurated.

Enrolling through a virtual design, the prospective study's participants ranged in age from about 18 to 89 years and lived across roughly 23 United States geographic areas. To assign participants to cohorts, the prospective study relied on clinical history that participants themselves reported in a screening survey and a study questionnaire. Exposed participants were defined as having been in contact with someone with a PCR-confirmed or clinician-diagnosed COVID-19 case within 2 weeks of study entry. Each participant in the prospective study had whole blood, serum and a nasopharyngeal or oropharyngeal swab collected by mobile phlebotomists. Over a roughly two-month period, participants in the prospective study had the option of providing additional blood draws and questionnaires. Prospective study blood samples were shipped either frozen or at room temperature before DNA extraction. In the case of this clone: Its target antigen remains unknown. Within one base of it there is no much larger clone, and no base qualities were kept.

This clonotype was sampled from a middle-aged woman who had been exposed to COVID-19. The sequenced material came from PBMCs or T cells enriched from blood (not recorded which). The chain was built from TRBV27 and TRBJ1-2, with no confident D gene call. Here the CDR3 is given as CASSLSGRPYGYTF. The bases read TGTGCCAGCAGTTTATCCGGCAGGCCTTATGGCTACACCTTC.